The 23 T cell receptor beta chains given below trace back to one sample, sequenced in a study of cytomegalovirus exposure and HLA in healthy donors. 60 Vbeta and 13 Jbeta primers were used in PCR. Here immunoSEQ multiplex PCR was the method, and the copy in TCRdb shows in-frame clones only, minus some. Of 160,000 or so clones detected, 85% appear once; the ten largest clones hold 2.3%. Sequencing was performed on PBMCs. These receptors all stem from a woman aged 18-35 years in good health and CMV-seronegative.

The chain recombines TRBV6-5 with TRBJ2-1, with TRBD2 matching 7 bases. Per the germline V gene, CDR1 is MNHEY and CDR2 is SVGAGI. V lost 6 bases, J lost 7 bases, and 9 bases stayed unmatched. This CDR3 comprises 14 residues. CDR3 sequence (DNA): TGTGCCAGCAGCCGGGACTATTTAACAAATGAGCAGTTCTTC. It is translated as CASSRDYLTNEQFF.

This clone was seen only once. V gene TRBV28 combines with J gene TRBJ1-5; D is perhaps TRBD1 (6 bases). Trimming stripped 1 base from V and 7 bases from J, with 17 bases between. CDR3 length: 16 residues. From germline, CDR1 is MDHEN and CDR2 SYDVKM. CDR3 loop: CASSLSWGGARQPQHF. Written as DNA, the CDR3 is TGTGCCAGCAGTTTATCCTGGGGGGGGGCGCGCCAGCCCCAGCATTTT.

The chain carries TRBV6-5 and TRBJ2-3, with TRBD2 as a possible D gene (5 bases). The CDR3 has 14 amino acids. Trimming took off 5 bases at V and 2 bases at J, with 11 bases between the two ends. CDR1 is MNHEY, CDR2 SVGAGI, per germline. The CDR3: CASSSGAITDTQYF. The CDR3 DNA is TGTGCCAGCAGTAGCGGTGCAATCACAGATACGCAGTATTTT.

V gene TRBV2 combines with J gene TRBJ2-7, with D possibly matching TRBD1 (5 bases). This CDR3 region has 12 residues. Germline CDR1 is SNHLY and CDR2 is FYNNEI. Deletions cut 7 bases from V and 2 bases from J, with 9 bases between. The CDR3 protein is CASIRTPYEQYF. In DNA form, the CDR3 reads TGTGCCAGCATCCGGACACCCTACGAGCAGTACTTC.

V and J are TRBV11-3 and TRBJ2-7; D is uncertain. V lost 1 base and J 5 bases, leaving 9 bases between the germline ends. Germline CDR1 reads SGHNT; CDR2 reads YENEEA. The CDR3 extends over 13 amino acids. The CDR3 DNA follows: TGTGCCAGCAGCTTAGGAAACTCGGACGAGCAGTACTTC. It is translated as CASSLGNSDEQYF.

The gene calls are TRBV15 and TRBJ1-2; D not certain. CDR1 is LNHNV, CDR2 YYDKDF, per germline (reference sequence). Trimming shortened V by 5 bases and J by 1 base, and 11 bases separated the two germline ends. The CDR3 runs to 14 residues. For the CDR3, the DNA is TGTGCCACCAGCGCGTCAGACATTAACTATGGCTACACCTTC. Its protein product is CATSASDINYGYTF.

The chain couples TRBV30 to TRBJ1-1; D perhaps matches TRBD1 (5 bases). Trimming cost V 4 bases and J 3 bases, with 12 bases left between them. The CDR3 covers 13 residues. CDR1 is GTSNPN, CDR2 SVGIG, per germline (reference sequence). CDR3 residues: CAWTQGFDTEAFF. For the CDR3, the DNA is TGTGCCTGGACCCAGGGTTTTGACACTGAAGCTTTCTTT.

This chain joins TRBV29-1 and TRBJ1-3; D is possibly TRBD1 (5 bases). From germline, CDR1 is SQVTM and CDR2 ANQGSEA. V was clipped by 8 bases and J by 0 bases, with 17 bases between them. The CDR3 runs 15 residues. The CDR3 sequence: CSILTVPDSGNTIYF. CDR3 DNA: TGCAGCATCCTGACAGTCCCGGACTCTGGAAACACCATATATTTT.

This rearrangement joins TRBV7-3 to TRBJ2-3; D possibly corresponds to TRBD2 (6 bases). The CDR3 is made up of 12 amino acids. Germline lookup yields CDR1 SGHTA and CDR2 FQGTGA. V was trimmed by 9 bases and J by 3 bases, leaving 10 bases between them. The CDR3 loop is CASSRGTDTQYF. The CDR3, as DNA: TGTGCCAGTTCTCGGGGGACAGATACGCAGTATTTT.

This clone appeared once. The chain uses TRBV29-1 and TRBJ1-5; D perhaps matches TRBD1 (6 bases). CDR3 length: 13 amino acids. V was clipped by 8 bases and J by 4 bases, with 15 bases between them. Germline assignment: CDR1 SQVTM and CDR2 ANQGSEA. CDR3 amino acids: CSIPGQGNQPQHF. The CDR3 DNA sequence: TGCAGCATACCTGGGCAGGGGAATCAGCCCCAGCATTTT.

The chain has TRBV15 and TRBJ2-3; perhaps TRBD2 as D (6 bases). This CDR3 has 14 residues. V lost 1 base, J lost 5 bases, and 10 bases lay in between. Germline loops: CDR1 LNHNV, CDR2 YYDKDF (reference sequence). The CDR3 is CATSRGPGLDTQYF. Here the CDR3 DNA reads TGTGCCACCAGCAGAGGCCCGGGACTAGATACGCAGTATTTT.

The DNA of the CDR3 is TGTGCCTGGAGAGGGGCGGGAGTGTACGAGCAGTACTTC. Translating gives CAWRGAGVYEQYF. The chain has TRBV30 and TRBJ2-7; 7 positions agree with TRBD2. V dropped 3 bases and J dropped 4; count of bases not matched to a gene: 6. The germline gives CDR1 GTSNPN, CDR2 SVGIG (reference sequence). The CDR3 consists of 13 residues. Filled out from reference TRBV30 and TRBJ2-7, the complete variable domain reads SQTIHQWPATLVQPVGSPLSLECTVEGTSNPNLYWYRQAAGRGLQLLFYSVGIGQISSEVPQNLSASRPQDRQFILSSKKLLLSDSGFYLCAWRGAGVYEQYFGPGTRLTVT.

The chain couples TRBV27 to TRBJ1-4; D is undetermined. This CDR3 has 16 amino acids. The ends were cut back, 0 bases at V and 0 bases at J, with 8 bases in the middle. The germline V gene has CDR1 MNHEY and CDR2 SMNVEV (reference sequence). The CDR3 region is CASSLSAQTTNEKLFF. DNA of the CDR3: TGTGCCAGCAGTTTATCGGCTCAGACAACTAATGAAAAACTGTTTTTT.

Comment on this clone: Other DNA variants within this sample encode the same CDR3. This chain links TRBV7-9 with TRBJ2-7; 8 bases fit TRBD1. The germline V gene has CDR1 SEHNR and CDR2 FQNEAQ (reference sequence). This CDR3 is built from 14 residues. Trimming cost V 0 bases and J 6 bases; bases outside gene matches: 4. In DNA form, the CDR3 reads TGTGCCAGCAGCTTAGCTTCGACAGGGGCCGAGCAGTACTTC. Residues: CASSLASTGAEQYF. The variable domain in full, completed from reference TRBV7-9 and TRBJ2-7, reads DTGVSQNPRHKITKRGQNVTFRCDPISEHNRLYWYRQTLGQGPEFLTYFQNEAQLEKSRLLSDRFSAERPKGSFSTLEIQRTEQGDSAMYLCASSLASTGAEQYFGPGTRLTVT.

The chain couples TRBV7-6 to TRBJ2-2; 7 bases fit TRBD2. The CDR3 consists of 13 residues. The germline V gene encodes CDR1 SGHVS and CDR2 FNYEAQ. V shed 3 bases, J shed 6 bases, and the junction held 1 base outside the gene matches. Here the CDR3 DNA reads TGTGCCAGCAGCTTGGCGGGAGCCGGGGAGCTGTTTTTT. This translates into CASSLAGAGELFF.

The gene calls are TRBV19 and TRBJ2-7, with 11 bases identical to TRBD2. This CDR3 has 13 amino acids. Germline CDR1 and CDR2: LNHDA and SQIVND (reference sequence). V was pared by 5 bases and J by 6 bases, with 3 bases of the junction left unmatched. The DNA of the CDR3 is TGTGCCAGTAGTGCCGGACTAGCGGGCGAGCAGTACTTC. Protein sequence: CASSAGLAGEQYF. Full variable domain (outside the CDR3, taken from reference TRBV19 and TRBJ2-7): DGGITQSPKYLFRKEGQNVTLSCEQNLNHDAMYWYRQDPGQGLRLIYYSQIVNDFQKGDIAEGYSVSREKKESFPLTVTSAQKNPTAFYLCASSAGLAGEQYFGPGTRLTVT.

The rearrangement joins TRBV6-6 to TRBJ2-5; D is perhaps TRBD1 (6 bases). Germline-derived CDR1 and CDR2 are MNHNY and SVGAGI (reference sequence). Trimming pared 8 bases from V and 4 bases from J, leaving 11 bases between. The CDR3 has 12 amino acids. CDR3 DNA sequence: TGTGCCAGCCGAACAGGGTTAGAGACCCAGTACTTC. This sequence encodes CASRTGLETQYF.

J is TRBJ2-5 and V is TRBV28, with D tentatively TRBD2 (5 bases). The germline V gene encodes CDR1 MDHEN and CDR2 SYDVKM. Trimming shortened V by 2 bases and J by 5 bases, and 6 bases separated the two germline ends. CDR3 length: 12 residues. CDR3 sequence reads: CASSLRGETQYF. The CDR3 DNA follows: TGTGCCAGCAGTTTACGAGGGGAGACCCAGTACTTC.

The V gene is TRBV27, the J gene TRBJ2-3, with a possible D match to TRBD1 (5 bases). Germline values: CDR1 MNHEY, CDR2 SMNVEV (reference sequence). V gave up 6 bases and J gave up 4 bases, with 8 bases separating them. The CDR3 length is 12 residues. For the CDR3, the DNA is TGTGCCAGCAGGCAGGGTCCAGATACGCAGTATTTT. Amino acid sequence: CASRQGPDTQYF.

The chain has TRBV28 and TRBJ2-7, with TRBD1 matching over 9 bases. Per germline, CDR1 MDHEN and CDR2 SYDVKM. The CDR3 is 15 residues long. The V segment lost 5 bases and the J segment 4 bases; nucleotides outside the gene matches: 9. This CDR3 reads CASSPRDRARYEQYF. The CDR3 nucleotides are TGTGCCAGCAGTCCGAGGGACAGGGCGAGGTACGAGCAGTACTTC.

The rearrangement joins TRBV2 to TRBJ1-2; 10 positions agree with TRBD1. The germline V gene has CDR1 SNHLY and CDR2 FYNNEI. V trimming: 6 bases; J trimming: 2 bases; junction bases outside the gene matches: 6. The CDR3 length is 15 residues. The chain's CDR3 is CASRRRTGGNYGYTF. CDR3 DNA sequence: TGTGCCAGCAGACGGCGGACAGGGGGAAACTATGGCTACACCTTC.

The CDR3 protein is CASSLAYAGVGTDTQYF. The CDR3 region has the DNA TGTGCCAGCAGCTTAGCATACGCGGGGGTCGGCACAGATACGCAGTATTTT. The chain couples TRBV7-2 to TRBJ2-3; 7 nucleotides align to TRBD2. Germline loops: CDR1 SGHTA, CDR2 FQGNSA. CDR3 size: 17 residues. Unmatched junction bases numbered 7, after V lost 0 bases and J lost 1 base. The whole variable domain, filled in from reference TRBV7-2 and TRBJ2-3, reads GAGVSQSPSNKVTEKGKDVELRCDPISGHTALYWYRQSLGQGLEFLIYFQGNSAPDKSGLPSDRFSAERTGGSVSTLTIQRTQQEDSAVYLCASSLAYAGVGTDTQYFGPGTRLTVL.

This clone was detected only a few times. The rearrangement uses TRBV6-5 and TRBJ2-7; perhaps TRBD1 as D (6 bases). This CDR3 comprises 14 residues. Germline CDR1 reads MNHEY; CDR2 reads SVGAGI. Trimming shortened V by 5 bases and J by 6 bases, and 17 bases separated the two germline ends. The CDR3 reads CASSAGLGRGEQYF. The CDR3 DNA follows: TGTGCCAGCAGTGCGGGCTTGGGCAGGGGCGAGCAGTACTTC.